The next 18 T cell receptor beta chains were all read from a single sample in a study of blood T cell repertoires in COVID-19. This table comes from immunoSEQ multiplex PCR, and its TCRdb copy is limited to in-frame clones, with some not included. The sample holds around 250,000 clones, approximately 83% seen once. The sample consisted of PBMCs or T cells enriched from blood (not recorded which). Every receptor here comes from a woman aged 45-59 years who had recovered from COVID-19.

The rearrangement uses TRBV12-5 and TRBJ2-2, with 8 nucleotides matching TRBD2. This CDR3 comprises 17 residues. Looked up from germline, CDR1 is LGHNT and CDR2 is FRNRAP. Trimming cost V 0 bases and J 1 base; bases outside gene matches: 4. DNA of the CDR3: TGTGCTAGTGGTTTGGTGGTTAGCGGGAAGAACACCGGGGAGCTGTTTTTT. It yields the protein CASGLVVSGKNTGELFF.

This chain joins TRBV9 and TRBJ2-1; 8 bases are a match to TRBD2. Per germline, CDR1 SGDLS and CDR2 YYNGEE. The CDR3 runs 17 residues. With 2 bases clipped from V and 3 bases from J, the junction kept 10 bases outside the gene matches. The CDR3: CASSVSIAGPGYNEQFF. The DNA for the CDR3 is TGTGCCAGCAGCGTGAGTATAGCGGGACCCGGCTACAATGAGCAGTTCTTC. Together with reference TRBV9 and TRBJ2-1, the CDR3 gives the full variable domain: DSGVTQTPKHLITATGQRVTLRCSPRSGDLSVYWYQQSLDQGLQFLIQYYNGEERAKGNILERFSAQQFPDLHSELNLSSLELGDSALYFCASSVSIAGPGYNEQFFGPGTRLTVL.

The V and J genes are TRBV5-1 and TRBJ1-2; 8 bases are shared with TRBD1. There are 16 residues in the CDR3. CDR1 is SGHRS and CDR2 is YFSETQ in the germline V gene. The junction had 8 bases not matched to a gene; V was cut back by 4 bases and J by 0 bases. CDR3 bases: TGCGCCAGCAGCCCGACAGGGGCCAACCCTAACTATGGCTACACCTTC. Protein sequence: CASSPTGANPNYGYTF.

V usage is TRBV28 and J usage is TRBJ1-1; maybe TRBD1 (5 bases). V lost 6 bases and J lost 8, with 13 bases in between. CDR1 MDHEN and CDR2 SYDVKM come from the germline V gene. This CDR3 spans 12 amino acids. The CDR3 region has the DNA TGTGCCAGCAGATTAGACGACAGCGAAGCTTTCTTT. Protein: CASRLDDSEAFF. Full variable domain (outside the CDR3, taken from reference TRBV28 and TRBJ1-1): DVKVTQSSRYLVKRTGEKVFLECVQDMDHENMFWYRQDPGLGLRLIYFSYDVKMKEKGDIPEGYSVSREKKERFSLILESASTNQTSMYLCASRLDDSEAFFGQGTRLTVV.

This chain uses TRBV27 with TRBJ1-5; 10 bases map to TRBD1. Per germline, CDR1 MNHEY and CDR2 SMNVEV (reference sequence). The CDR3 is made up of 15 amino acids. Unmatched junction bases numbered 6, after V lost 6 bases and J lost 4 bases. CDR3 sequence: CASSWLGQGNQPQHF. DNA for the CDR3: TGTGCCAGCAGCTGGCTGGGACAGGGGAATCAGCCCCAGCATTTT.

The CDR3: CASSQPGLAHEQFF. In DNA form, the CDR3 reads TGCGCCAGCAGCCAGCCGGGACTAGCACATGAGCAGTTCTTC. The V and J genes are TRBV4-1 and TRBJ2-1, with 9 bases fitting TRBD2. V dropped 3 bases and J dropped 8; count of bases not matched to a gene: 5. Germline CDR1 MGHRA, CDR2 YSYEKL. The CDR3 sequence is 14 residues long.

This sequence joins TRBV10-1 and TRBJ2-3; TRBD1 matches at 9 bases. The junction had 2 bases not matched to a gene; V was cut back by 3 bases and J by 1 base. CDR1 WNHNN and CDR2 SYGVQD come from the germline V gene (reference sequence). The CDR3 is made up of 15 amino acids. The CDR3 loop reads CASSEGQGRTDTQYF. The DNA of the CDR3 is TGCGCCAGCAGTGAAGGACAGGGGCGCACAGATACGCAGTATTTT.

The J gene is TRBJ2-1, the V gene TRBV5-6; 13 bases match TRBD2. Germline CDR1 is SGHDT and CDR2 is YYEEEE. This CDR3 is built from 19 residues. With 0 bases clipped from V and 0 bases from J, the junction kept 6 bases outside the gene matches. CDR3 nucleotide sequence: TGTGCCAGCAGCTTGGGGACTAGCGGGGGTTTTAGCTCCTACAATGAGCAGTTCTTC. Encoded protein: CASSLGTSGGFSSYNEQFF.

This clone has just one count. V usage is TRBV27 and J usage is TRBJ2-7, with a possible D match to TRBD2 (6 bases). This CDR3 has 15 residues. The V gene's germline CDR1 is MNHEY and CDR2 SMNVEV (reference sequence). Trimming removed 0 bases from V and 3 bases from J, with 12 bases in between. The CDR3 region is CASSLSRGTLYEQYF. For the CDR3, the DNA is TGTGCCAGCAGTTTATCCCGCGGGACTCTCTACGAGCAGTACTTC.

The V call is TRBV6-5, the J call TRBJ1-5; D remains unclear. Deletions cut 0 bases from V and 6 bases from J, with 12 bases between. The CDR3 runs 15 residues. The germline V gene has CDR1 MNHEY and CDR2 SVGAGI. The CDR3 DNA reads as TGTGCCAGCAGTTACTCCCACAGTACGAGTCAGCCCCAGCATTTT. Residues: CASSYSHSTSQPQHF.

The chain carries TRBV7-8 and TRBJ2-7; 7 positions match TRBD1. J gave up 5 bases and V 4 bases, and 5 bases lay outside the gene matches. Germline V gene sequence: CDR1 SGHVS, CDR2 FQNEAQ. The CDR3 length is 13 residues. DNA of the CDR3: TGTGCCAGCAGCTCCGACAGGGTTGACGAGCAGTACTTC. Protein product: CASSSDRVDEQYF.

A remark on this clone: This sample also contains other DNA sequences that code for the same CDR3. The V gene is TRBV20-1, the J gene TRBJ1-1, with D perhaps TRBD1 (6 bases). The CDR3 has 11 residues. Per germline, CDR1 DFQATT and CDR2 SNEGSKA (reference sequence). Trimming cost V 2 bases and J 5 bases, with 6 bases left between them. As DNA, the CDR3 is TGCAGTGCTAGACAGGGGACTGAAGCTTTCTTT. This gives the protein CSARQGTEAFF.

Worth noting for this clone: The junction does not match germline at one end; this may be a read error. The chain carries TRBV4-1 and TRBJ2-3; TRBD2 aligns across 12 bases. Germline values: CDR1 MGHRA, CDR2 YSYEKL. The CDR3 is 15 amino acids. In DNA, the CDR3 is TGCGCCAGCAGCCAAGGACTAGCGGGAGCAGAAACGCAGTATTTT. This translates into CASSQGLAGAETQYF.

This chain uses TRBV24-1 with TRBJ1-1; D may be TRBD1 (5 bases). Per the germline V gene, CDR1 is KGHDR and CDR2 is SFDVKD. This CDR3 region has 13 residues. V gave up 7 bases and J gave up 2 bases, with 10 bases separating them. CDR3 sequence (DNA): TGTGCCACCAGCCCAGACAGCAACACTGAAGCTTTCTTT. Its protein product is CATSPDSNTEAFF.

On this clone: Other DNA sequences in the same sample also yield this CDR3. V is TRBV10-3 and J is TRBJ1-5; D remains ambiguous. The ends were cut back, 3 bases at V and 0 bases at J, with 6 bases in the middle. The CDR3 is made up of 14 amino acids. Germline CDR1 and CDR2: ENHRY and SYGVKD. This CDR3 reads CAISERDSNQPQHF. The CDR3 DNA reads as TGTGCCATCAGTGAAAGAGATAGCAATCAGCCCCAGCATTTT.

This sequence joins TRBV29-1 and TRBJ1-4, with D unclear. This CDR3 has 12 residues. Germline-derived CDR1 and CDR2 are SQVTM and ANQGSEA. Deletions cut 7 bases from V and 4 bases from J, with 10 bases between. Here the CDR3 reads CSATVSNEKLFF. In DNA, the CDR3 is TGCAGCGCGACGGTTAGTAATGAAAAACTGTTTTTT.

The rearrangement joins TRBV18 to TRBJ2-4, with a possible D match to TRBD2 (5 bases). The CDR3 is made up of 13 amino acids. The germline V gene encodes CDR1 KGHSH and CDR2 LQKENI. V shed 3 bases and J shed 6 bases, with 9 bases lying between them. The CDR3 DNA is TGTGCCAGCTCACCCGGACGGGGAAACATTCAGTACTTC. This sequence encodes CASSPGRGNIQYF.

CDR3 DNA: TGTGCCAGCAGCCCGGGGACTAATGAAAAACTGTTTTTT. This encodes CASSPGTNEKLFF. The gene calls are TRBV7-9 and TRBJ1-4, with unresolved D. With 5 bases removed from V and 2 bases from J, the gap between germline ends came to 6 bases. Germline lookup yields CDR1 SEHNR and CDR2 FQNEAQ (reference sequence). The CDR3 length is 13 residues.